The present TCR beta chain was sequenced within a study of molecular identifiers for immune sequencing clone quantification. Looked up from germline, CDR1 is SQVTM and CDR2 is ANQGSEA. This CDR3 region has 13 residues. Sorting isolated naive CD8 T cells as CD8+CD4-CCR7+CD45RA+ events. On this clonotype: One end of the junction fails to match germline, which may point to a read error.

TCRdb redid the calling of the PCR reads with MiXCR, one entry per CDR3 protein. Of roughly 300,000 distinct CDR3 sequences listed, 24% are singletons. The chain joins TRBV29-1 to TRBJ1-5; D is unclear. The clonotype comes from a human donor in good health. Some libraries in this study had Jurkat cell RNA spiked in. Sequencing was performed on naive CD8+ T cells from blood, with Jurkat cell RNA spiked in. As to subset: FACS-sorted CD8+CD4-CCR7+CD45RA+ naive T cells. CDR3 in amino acids: CSLEGPSNHPQHF. The CDR3 DNA reads as TGCAGCCTCGAAGGGCCTAGCAATCACCCCCAGCATTTT.